This T cell receptor (beta chain) was observed in a study of cytomegalovirus exposure and HLA in healthy donors. Study information: Samples from HLA-typed donors yielded 65 million to 90 million unique TCRs in an early data release. Notes on the study in general: A list of about 180 TCR beta chains associated with cytomegalovirus was given. Relative to equally common others, HLA-associated TCR beta chains showed greater clonal expansion in a later analysis.

This cohort consisted of healthy bone marrow donors. It was with 60 Vbeta and 13 Jbeta primers that the PCR ran. Profiled with immunoSEQ multiplex PCR; TCRdb holds only in-frame clones, not every one. Among 150,000 to 200,000 clones listed, roughly 74% were seen once. From germline, CDR1 is GTSNPN and CDR2 SVGIG (reference sequence). V was clipped by 3 bases and J by 3 bases; unmatched bases: 3. The CDR3 runs 14 residues. This clone was seen a few times. The antigen is not known. V is TRBV30 and J is TRBJ2-3, with 10 bases fitting TRBD2. The specimen was PBMCs. This sequence was found in a man younger than 30 in good health and CMV-seropositive. CDR3 region: CAWRGTSATDTQYF. The CDR3 DNA sequence: TGTGCCTGGAGAGGGACTAGCGCGACAGATACGCAGTATTTT.